The sequence of this T cell receptor beta chain was determined in a study of T cells after yellow fever vaccination. Study-wide context: Fractions with few cells were prepared using SMART-Seq v4 Ultra Low Input.

Study-wide results and limits: It was a weaker secondary response, yet one that peaked faster, at day 5 versus 15. Most clones from primary vaccination were detected again post-booster (roughly 96% CD4, about 88% CD8).

In this sample, this clonotype turned up a few times. Its antigen is unknown. 5'RACE template switching added a universal primer site and UMIs to TCR cDNA. MiXCR was run by TCRdb on the 5' RACE reads, yielding one entry per CDR3 protein. Counted here are about 320,000 distinct CDR3 sequences, approximately 12% occurring once; the ten biggest clones make up about 3.3%. This receptor was identified in a man aged 18 to 30 who received the YFV17D yellow fever vaccine. The starting material was CD4+ T cells sorted from PBMCs, obtained 45 days after the yellow fever booster vaccination.

The DNA for the CDR3 is TGCGCCAGCAGGGGTGAAGGGATCGGCGGGGAGCTGTTTTTT. This sequence encodes CASRGEGIGGELFF. The chain links TRBV4-1 to TRBJ2-2; D uncertain. The germline gives CDR1 MGHRA, CDR2 YSYEKL. This CDR3 contains 14 residues. V lost 6 bases, J lost 7 bases, and 15 bases lay in between.